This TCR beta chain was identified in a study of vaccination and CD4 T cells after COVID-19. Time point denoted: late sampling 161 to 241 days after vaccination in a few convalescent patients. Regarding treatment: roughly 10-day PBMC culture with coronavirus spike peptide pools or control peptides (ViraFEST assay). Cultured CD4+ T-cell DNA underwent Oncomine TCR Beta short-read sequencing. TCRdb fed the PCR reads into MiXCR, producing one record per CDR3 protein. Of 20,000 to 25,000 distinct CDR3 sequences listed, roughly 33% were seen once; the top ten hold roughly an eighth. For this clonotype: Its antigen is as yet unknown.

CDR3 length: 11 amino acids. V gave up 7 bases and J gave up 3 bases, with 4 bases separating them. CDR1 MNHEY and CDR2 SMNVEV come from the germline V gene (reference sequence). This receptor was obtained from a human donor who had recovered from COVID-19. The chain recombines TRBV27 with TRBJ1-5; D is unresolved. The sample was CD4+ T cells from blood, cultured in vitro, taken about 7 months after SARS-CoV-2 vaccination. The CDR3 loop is CASTPNQPQHF. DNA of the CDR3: TGTGCCAGCACCCCCAATCAGCCCCAGCATTTT.